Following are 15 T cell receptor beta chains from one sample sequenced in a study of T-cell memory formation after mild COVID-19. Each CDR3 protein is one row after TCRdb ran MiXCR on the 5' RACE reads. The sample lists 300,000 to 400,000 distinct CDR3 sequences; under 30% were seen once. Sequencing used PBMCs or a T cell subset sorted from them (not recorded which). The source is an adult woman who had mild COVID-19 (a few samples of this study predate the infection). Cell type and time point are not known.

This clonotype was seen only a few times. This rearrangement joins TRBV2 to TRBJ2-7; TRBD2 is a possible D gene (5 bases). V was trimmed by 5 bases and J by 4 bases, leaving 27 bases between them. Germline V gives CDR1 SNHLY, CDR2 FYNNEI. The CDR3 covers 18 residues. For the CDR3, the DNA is TGTGCCAGCAGTACTCTGAGGGCCCTAGGACGTACCGTTTACGAGCAGTACTTC. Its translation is CASSTLRALGRTVYEQYF.

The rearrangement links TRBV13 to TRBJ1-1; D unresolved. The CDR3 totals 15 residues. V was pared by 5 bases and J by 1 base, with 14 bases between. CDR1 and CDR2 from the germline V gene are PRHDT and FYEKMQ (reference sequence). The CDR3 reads CASSPRWMANTEAFF. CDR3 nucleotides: TGTGCCAGCAGCCCACGTTGGATGGCGAACACTGAAGCTTTCTTT. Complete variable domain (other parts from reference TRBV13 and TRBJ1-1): AAGVIQSPRHLIKEKRETATLKCYPIPRHDTVYWYQQGPGQDPQFLISFYEKMQSDKGSIPDRFSAQQFSDYHSELNMSSLELGDSALYFCASSPRWMANTEAFFGQGTRLTVV.

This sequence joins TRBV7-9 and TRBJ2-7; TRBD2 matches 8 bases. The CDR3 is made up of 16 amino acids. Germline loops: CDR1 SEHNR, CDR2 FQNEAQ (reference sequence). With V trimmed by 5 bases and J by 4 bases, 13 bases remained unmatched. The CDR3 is CASSGKRPSGYYEQYF. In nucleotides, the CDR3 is TGTGCCAGCAGCGGAAAGAGGCCTAGCGGGTATTACGAGCAGTACTTC.

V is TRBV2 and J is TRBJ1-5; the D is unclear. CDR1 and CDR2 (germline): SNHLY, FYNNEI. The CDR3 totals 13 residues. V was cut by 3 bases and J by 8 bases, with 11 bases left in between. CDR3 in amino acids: CASSDGDTEPQHF. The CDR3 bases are TGTGCCAGCAGTGACGGCGATACGGAGCCCCAGCATTTT.

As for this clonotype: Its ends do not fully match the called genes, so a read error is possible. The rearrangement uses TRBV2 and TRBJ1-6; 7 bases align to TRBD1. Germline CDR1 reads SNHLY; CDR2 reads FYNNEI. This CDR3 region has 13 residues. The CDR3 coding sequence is TGTGCCGGCAGTGCAGGGGGTAGTTCACCCCTCCACTTT. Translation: CAGSAGGSSPLHF.

CDR3 residues: CASSQDFETGGSSYNSPLHF. The CDR3 nucleotides are TGTGCCAGCAGCCAAGATTTTGAGACAGGGGGTAGCTCCTATAATTCACCCCTCCACTTT. The J gene is TRBJ1-6, the V gene TRBV4-2; 9 bases are a match to TRBD1. The germline V gene has CDR1 LGHNA and CDR2 YNFKEQ. This CDR3 has 20 residues. The trim removed 0 bases at V and 0 bases at J, leaving 9 bases unmatched.

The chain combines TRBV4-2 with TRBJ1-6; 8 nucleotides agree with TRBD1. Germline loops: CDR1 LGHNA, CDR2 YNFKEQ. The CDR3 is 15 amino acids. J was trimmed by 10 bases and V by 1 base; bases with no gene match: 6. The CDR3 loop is CASSQGPTGVSPLHF. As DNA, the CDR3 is TGTGCCAGCAGCCAAGGACCGACAGGGGTATCACCCCTCCACTTT.

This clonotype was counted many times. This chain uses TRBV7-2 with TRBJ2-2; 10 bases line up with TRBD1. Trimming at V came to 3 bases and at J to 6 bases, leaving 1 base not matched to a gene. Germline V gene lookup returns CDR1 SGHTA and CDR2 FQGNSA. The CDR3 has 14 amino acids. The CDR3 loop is CASSFGQGAGELFF. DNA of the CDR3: TGTGCCAGCAGCTTCGGACAGGGGGCCGGGGAGCTGTTTTTT. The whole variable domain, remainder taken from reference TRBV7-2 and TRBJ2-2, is GAGVSQSPSNKVTEKGKDVELRCDPISGHTALYWYRQSLGQGLEFLIYFQGNSAPDKSGLPSDRFSAERTGGSVSTLTIQRTQQEDSAVYLCASSFGQGAGELFFGEGSRLTVL.

The CDR3 reads CSARVTGLAKNIQYF. The CDR3 nucleotides are TGCAGTGCTAGAGTAACAGGATTAGCCAAAAACATTCAGTACTTC. This chain joins TRBV20-1 and TRBJ2-4, with a weak D call TRBD1 (5 bases). The length of the CDR3 is 15 residues. V lost 1 base to trimming and J lost 0 bases, with 10 bases between them. Germline values: CDR1 DFQATT, CDR2 SNEGSKA (reference sequence).

CDR3: CASSLRQEKFF. As DNA, the CDR3 is TGCGCCAGCAGCTTGCGACAGGAAAAGTTCTTC. This rearrangement joins TRBV5-1 to TRBJ2-1; the D gene is possibly TRBD1 (6 bases). Trimming shortened V by 1 base and J by 14 bases, and 10 bases separated the two germline ends. The CDR3 consists of 11 residues. CDR1 and CDR2 from the germline V gene are SGHRS and YFSETQ.

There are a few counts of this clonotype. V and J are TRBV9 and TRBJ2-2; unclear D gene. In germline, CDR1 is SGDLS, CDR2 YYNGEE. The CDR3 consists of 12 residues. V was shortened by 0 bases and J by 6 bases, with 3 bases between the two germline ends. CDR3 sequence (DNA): TGTGCCAGCAGCGTAGTGTCCGGGGAGCTGTTTTTT. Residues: CASSVVSGELFF. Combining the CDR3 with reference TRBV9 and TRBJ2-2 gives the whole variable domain DSGVTQTPKHLITATGQRVTLRCSPRSGDLSVYWYQQSLDQGLQFLIQYYNGEERAKGNILERFSAQQFPDLHSELNLSSLELGDSALYFCASSVVSGELFFGEGSRLTVL.

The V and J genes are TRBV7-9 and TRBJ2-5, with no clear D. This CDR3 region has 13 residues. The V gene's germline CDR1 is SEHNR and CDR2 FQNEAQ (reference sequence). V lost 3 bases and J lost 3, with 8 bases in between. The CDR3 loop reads CASSLGFKETQYF. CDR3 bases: TGTGCCAGCAGCTTGGGTTTTAAAGAGACCCAGTACTTC.

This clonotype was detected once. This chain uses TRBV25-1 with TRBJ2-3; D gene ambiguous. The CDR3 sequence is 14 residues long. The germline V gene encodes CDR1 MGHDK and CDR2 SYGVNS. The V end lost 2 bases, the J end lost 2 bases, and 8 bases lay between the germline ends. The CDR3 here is CASSELLATDTQYF. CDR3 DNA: TGTGCCAGCAGTGAACTTCTTGCCACAGATACGCAGTATTTT.

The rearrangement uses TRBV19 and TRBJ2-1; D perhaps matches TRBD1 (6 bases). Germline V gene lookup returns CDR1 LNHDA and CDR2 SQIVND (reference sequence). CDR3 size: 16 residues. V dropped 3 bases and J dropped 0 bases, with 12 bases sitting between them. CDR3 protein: CASSMGALHSYNEQFF. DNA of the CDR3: TGTGCCAGTAGTATGGGGGCGCTCCACTCCTACAATGAGCAGTTCTTC. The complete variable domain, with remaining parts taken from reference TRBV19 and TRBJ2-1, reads DGGITQSPKYLFRKEGQNVTLSCEQNLNHDAMYWYRQDPGQGLRLIYYSQIVNDFQKGDIAEGYSVSREKKESFPLTVTSAQKNPTAFYLCASSMGALHSYNEQFFGPGTRLTVL.

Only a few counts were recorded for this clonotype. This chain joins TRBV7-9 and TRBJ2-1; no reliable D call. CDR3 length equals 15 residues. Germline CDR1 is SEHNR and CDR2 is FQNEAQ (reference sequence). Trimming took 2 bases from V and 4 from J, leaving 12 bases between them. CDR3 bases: TGTGCCAGCAGCTTACTTGTCGGGCGTTACAATGAGCAGTTCTTC. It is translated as CASSLLVGRYNEQFF.